The source of this T cell receptor beta chain is a study of response to subunit inactivated influenza vaccine. The length of the CDR3 is 13 residues. Germline V gene data show CDR1 as DFQATT and CDR2 as SNEGSKA (reference sequence). MiXCR, run by TCRdb on the RT-PCR reads, gives a single entry per CDR3 protein. The table includes about 480,000 distinct CDR3 sequences, approximately 12% detected once. This clonotype has at least ten counts. The J gene is TRBJ1-1, the V gene TRBV20-1; TRBD1 matches 8 bases. This TCR derives from a man in his forties or fifties who received an inactivated influenza vaccine. The input for sequencing was PBMCs from blood, taken roughly 6 weeks after vaccination. The CDR3 nucleotides are TGCAGCTGGGCGGGACAGGCGGACACTGAAGCTTTCTTT. As protein: CSWAGQADTEAFF.